Sequencing of this TCR beta chain was carried out in a study of immune heterogeneity within non-small cell lung tumors. Study overall: With respect to histology, the tumors encompassed a handful of squamous cell carcinomas, 10 non-squamous carcinomas and 1 not otherwise specified. Study-wide results and limits: Across individual patients, the high-frequency T-cell receptor beta clonotypes were largely distinct. Local T-cell repertoire clonality was correlated with local tumor mutational burden, and the correlation was positive. It was moderate in strength but statistically significant (R around 0.32). Tumor sites within a patient were found to share identical dominant CDR3 beta clonotypes, and site-unique high-frequency clones were also present.

The CDR3 covers 17 residues. Per germline, CDR1 LGHDT and CDR2 YNNKEL (reference sequence). Between the trimmed V and J ends, which lost 0 bases and 0 bases, there was a span of 15 bases. Template input, which was bulk tumor genomic DNA, totaled around 660 ng per sample. Doctors removed several biopsies from each primary tumor during surgery, keeping them far apart. Patients went through curative surgery, and their non-small cell lung cancer was untreated and newly diagnosed. TCR beta CDR3 amplification used multiplex PCR with 32 V and 13 J primers. TCRdb recomputed calls from the multiplex PCR reads with MiXCR, one row per CDR3 protein. The repertoire holds 20,000 to 25,000 distinct CDR3 sequences, less than 35% seen once, with roughly 4% in the top ten. This clonotype was counted a few times. Antigen specificity is unknown.

This clonotype was sampled from a man aged 40-55 years with non-small cell lung cancer. The specimen was lung tumor tissue. This chain uses TRBV3-1 with TRBJ2-7; D gene ambiguous. The CDR3 DNA follows: TGTGCCAGCAGCCAAGATAGGCGGCTCAGGAGCTCCTACGAGCAGTACTTC. As protein: CASSQDRRLRSSYEQYF.